The next 23 T cell receptor beta chains were all read from a single sample in a study of blood T cells in healthy people across ages. Primers used in a second PCR of about 7 to 12 cycles were a sample-barcoded 5' primer and a J-beta primer mix. Via MiXCR, TCRdb re-called the 5' RACE reads, giving one row per CDR3 protein. The sample has approximately 800,000 distinct CDR3 sequences; roughly 64% are singletons. The sequenced sample was blood. These TCRs come from a man in his thirties or forties in good health.

The chain combines TRBV29-1 with TRBJ2-5, with TRBD2 matching over 13 bases. The CDR3 extends over 14 amino acids. Germline lookup yields CDR1 SQVTM and CDR2 ANQGSEA. Germline trimming cut 6 bases from V and 1 base from J; bases unmatched to any gene: 2. The CDR3 is CSVGTSGVQETQYF. Here the CDR3 DNA reads TGCAGCGTCGGGACTAGCGGGGTCCAAGAGACCCAGTACTTC. The complete variable domain, with remaining parts taken from reference TRBV29-1 and TRBJ2-5, reads SAVISQKPSRDICQRGTSLTIQCQVDSQVTMMFWYRQQPGQSLTLIATANQGSEATYESGFVIDKFPISRPNLTFSTLTVSNMSPEDSSIYLCSVGTSGVQETQYFGPGTRLLVL.

This clonotype was counted a few times. The chain links TRBV3-1 to TRBJ1-5; D remains unclear. V was trimmed by 0 bases and J by 8 bases, leaving 17 bases between them. This CDR3 is 16 amino acids long. In germline, CDR1 is LGHDT, CDR2 YNNKEL (reference sequence). This CDR3 is CASSQDGGPGLEPQHF. CDR3 coding DNA: TGTGCCAGCAGCCAAGACGGAGGACCCGGTTTGGAGCCCCAGCATTTT.

Concerning this clonotype itself: It may be a read error: a sequence one base away is much more abundant. J is TRBJ2-7 and V is TRBV7-2; 9 bases match TRBD1. The CDR3 runs 15 residues. CDR1 is SGHTA, CDR2 FQGNSA, per germline. The CDR3 DNA reads as TGTGCCAGCAGCCTCCGGACAGGGGATCGGCACGAGCGGTACTTC. It specifies CASSLRTGDRHERYF.

This chain uses TRBV7-9 with TRBJ2-2; 7 positions match TRBD2. The CDR3 runs to 18 residues. In germline, CDR1 is SEHNR, CDR2 FQNEAQ (reference sequence). Unmatched junction bases numbered 15, after V lost 6 bases and J lost 2 bases. The CDR3 nucleotides are TGTGCCAGCAGTCCGTGGTCCCAAACGGGAGGAAACACCGGGGAGCTGTTTTTT. The encoded protein is CASSPWSQTGGNTGELFF.

This chain uses TRBV6-2 or TRBV6-3 with TRBJ2-7; TRBD2 matches at 10 bases. J lost 3 bases, V lost 6 bases, and 11 bases had no gene match. The germline gives CDR1 MNHEY, CDR2 SVGEGT. The CDR3 has 16 amino acids. The CDR3 bases are TGTGCCAGCAGCCCCTCTAGCGGGAGCAATCTCTACGAGCAGTACTTC. Translating gives CASSPSSGSNLYEQYF.

The chain is built from TRBV7-9 and TRBJ2-4; 7 positions match TRBD2. There are 15 residues in the CDR3. The germline gives CDR1 SEHNR, CDR2 FQNEAQ (reference sequence). The J segment lost 6 bases and the V segment lost 4 bases, leaving 9 bases of the junction unmatched. Here the CDR3 reads CASSSIRGEGNIQYF. Written as DNA, the CDR3 is TGTGCCAGCAGCTCAATCCGGGGGGAGGGAAACATTCAGTACTTC.

A few counts support this clonotype. The V gene is TRBV9, the J gene TRBJ2-7, with D perhaps TRBD1 or TRBD2 (5 bases each). Germline V gene sequence: CDR1 SGDLS, CDR2 YYNGEE. There are 14 residues in the CDR3. With 4 bases removed from V and 4 bases from J, the gap between germline ends came to 15 bases. CDR3 loop: CASSPTRDGYEQYF. CDR3 nucleotide sequence: TGTGCCAGCAGCCCTACTCGGGACGGATACGAGCAGTACTTC. The variable domain in full, with the rest retrieved from reference TRBV9 and TRBJ2-7, is DSGVTQTPKHLITATGQRVTLRCSPRSGDLSVYWYQQSLDQGLQFLIQYYNGEERAKGNILERFSAQQFPDLHSELNLSSLELGDSALYFCASSPTRDGYEQYFGPGTRLTVT.

The chain employs TRBV30 and TRBJ2-1, with D perhaps being TRBD1 or TRBD2 (6 bases each). CDR1 GTSNPN and CDR2 SVGIG come from the germline V gene (reference sequence). This CDR3 is 12 amino acids long. Written as DNA, the CDR3 is TGTGCTGGGGGCCGGGAGTACAATGAGCAGTTCTTC. Protein sequence: CAGGREYNEQFF.

V is TRBV20-1 and J is TRBJ1-1, with TRBD1 identical over 8 bases. V dropped 3 bases and J dropped 4; count of bases not matched to a gene: 4. Germline V CDR1 and CDR2: DFQATT, SNEGSKA (reference sequence). The CDR3 contains 13 residues. DNA for the CDR3: TGCAGTGCTAGCGGCAGGGGGCTCACTGAAGCTTTCTTT. It yields the protein CSASGRGLTEAFF.

This chain uses TRBV18 with TRBJ1-4; 7 bases map to TRBD1. The trim removed 5 bases at V and 0 bases at J, leaving 15 bases unmatched. The V gene's germline CDR1 is KGHSH and CDR2 LQKENI. This CDR3 has 19 residues. The chain's CDR3 is CASSETGQAKRTTNEKLFF. The CDR3 DNA reads as TGTGCCAGCTCAGAAACCGGACAGGCCAAGCGGACAACTAATGAAAAACTGTTTTTT.

The chain is built from TRBV6-5 and TRBJ2-1; 7 nucleotides align to TRBD2. The germline gives CDR1 MNHEY, CDR2 SVGAGI. The CDR3 spans 16 residues. Losses at the gene ends were 4 bases for V and 0 bases for J; bases not matched to a gene: 6. The CDR3 DNA sequence: TGTGCCAGCAGTTTTCTAGCGGTGAGCTCCTACAATGAGCAGTTCTTC. Amino acid sequence: CASSFLAVSSYNEQFF.

The chain joins TRBV5-1 to TRBJ2-5; D remains unclear. The J call may be mistaken, given a closer DNA end match to TRBJ2-7. CDR3 length: 13 amino acids. CDR1 and CDR2 from the germline V gene are SGHRS and YFSETQ. CDR3 nucleotide sequence: TGCGCCAGCAGCTTGGATCTGAGAGACGAGCAGTACTTC. Translated, it gives CASSLDLRDEQYF.

The V gene is TRBV13, the J gene TRBJ2-7, with D perhaps matching TRBD1 or TRBD2 (5 bases each). Trimming removed 0 bases at V and 2 bases at J, with 11 bases between. CDR3 length: 15 amino acids. The germline V gene has CDR1 PRHDT and CDR2 FYEKMQ (reference sequence). In nucleotides, the CDR3 is TGTGCCAGCAGCTTAGGGAGGGGCTGGACCTACGAGCAGTACTTC. It encodes CASSLGRGWTYEQYF.

The chain couples TRBV12-5 to TRBJ1-2; D uncertain. The germline V gene encodes CDR1 LGHNT and CDR2 FRNRAP. The V gene lost 5 bases and the J gene lost 8 bases, with 12 bases spanning the gap. The CDR3 has 12 amino acids. CDR3 region: CASGKESGGYTF. DNA of the CDR3: TGTGCTAGTGGTAAGGAGTCGGGAGGCTACACCTTC.

The V and J genes are TRBV7-2 and TRBJ2-7, with 7 positions matching TRBD2. V gave up 8 bases and J gave up 7 bases; unmatched junction bases: 11. CDR1 is SGHTA, CDR2 FQGNSA, per germline. CDR3 length: 13 amino acids. CDR3 protein: CASGYGRYNEQYF. DNA for the CDR3: TGTGCCAGCGGCTACGGGAGGTACAATGAGCAGTACTTC.

This chain uses TRBV12-3 or TRBV12-4 with TRBJ1-1; no firm D call. CDR3 length equals 15 residues. The germline V and J ends were trimmed by 3 bases and 1 base, with 12 bases remaining between them. CDR3 region: CASSFGSAGNTEAFF. The CDR3 coding sequence is TGTGCCAGCAGTTTTGGGTCTGCAGGGAACACTGAAGCTTTCTTT.

There are a few counts of this clonotype. The chain carries TRBV20-1 and TRBJ2-1; TRBD2 matches 8 bases. The trim removed 6 bases at V and 0 bases at J, leaving 10 bases unmatched. CDR3 length: 16 residues. Germline CDR1 is DFQATT and CDR2 is SNEGSKA (reference sequence). The CDR3 region has the DNA TGCAGTGCCATCTCACTAGCGGCGTACTCCTACAATGAGCAGTTCTTC. This encodes CSAISLAAYSYNEQFF.

This chain connects TRBV28 to TRBJ2-4; D ambiguous. With the DNA end fitting TRBJ2-5 better, the J assignment may be wrong. Germline CDR1 and CDR2: MDHEN and SYDVKM. The CDR3 covers 13 residues. The CDR3 region has the DNA TGTGCCAGCAGTTTAGCCCAGCAAGAGACCCAGTACTTC. This translates into CASSLAQQETQYF.

The chain carries TRBV3-1 and TRBJ2-3; D might be TRBD1 or TRBD2, each matching 5 bases. V was trimmed by 1 base and J by 4 bases, leaving 12 bases between them. From germline, CDR1 is LGHDT and CDR2 YNNKEL (reference sequence). CDR3 length: 15 amino acids. The CDR3: CASSQGPGRSDTQYF. The CDR3 coding sequence is TGTGCCAGCAGCCAAGGACCGGGACGATCAGATACGCAGTATTTT.

The chain carries TRBV19 and TRBJ1-5; a weak D match, TRBD1 (6 bases). CDR1 is LNHDA, CDR2 SQIVND, per germline (reference sequence). The V end was cut by 6 bases, the J end by 5 bases, with 14 bases between. The CDR3 is 14 amino acids. CDR3 in DNA: TGTGCCAGTAGGTTCCGGGACAATGATCAGCCCCAGCATTTT. Translation: CASRFRDNDQPQHF. The full variable domain, in which reference TRBV19 and TRBJ1-5 provide the parts outside the CDR3, is DGGITQSPKYLFRKEGQNVTLSCEQNLNHDAMYWYRQDPGQGLRLIYYSQIVNDFQKGDIAEGYSVSREKKESFPLTVTSAQKNPTAFYLCASRFRDNDQPQHFGDGTRLSIL.

V gene TRBV12-3 or TRBV12-4 combines with J gene TRBJ1-6; 8 positions agree with TRBD1. The length of the CDR3 is 19 residues. V trimming: 6 bases; J trimming: 0 bases; junction bases outside the gene matches: 13. CDR3 nucleotide sequence: TGTGCCAGCAGCACCCTTTCGACAGGGGTCGACTCCTATAATTCACCCCTCCACTTT. Translating it yields CASSTLSTGVDSYNSPLHF.

The chain links TRBV6-2 or TRBV6-3 to TRBJ1-1; D not resolved. The V end lost 4 bases, the J end lost 5 bases, and 17 bases lay between the germline ends. Per germline, CDR1 MNHEY and CDR2 SVGEGT. The CDR3 contains 15 residues. Here the CDR3 DNA reads TGTGCCAGCAGTTCTCGGTCGGGGAGGTGGACTGAAGCTTTCTTT. This codes for CASSSRSGRWTEAFF.

CDR3 in amino acids: CASSLLPSGGSYNEQFF. In DNA form, the CDR3 reads TGTGCCAGCAGCTTACTCCCCTCGGGAGGGTCATACAATGAGCAGTTCTTC. V and J are TRBV11-2 and TRBJ2-1, with 8 bases matching TRBD2. This CDR3 has 17 residues. V trimming: 2 bases; J trimming: 4 bases; junction bases outside the gene matches: 10. Germline V gene sequence: CDR1 SGHAT, CDR2 FQNNGV.